This T cell receptor (beta chain) was observed in a study of blood T cell repertoires in COVID-19. The germline CDR1 and CDR2 sequences are SEHNR and FQNEAQ (reference sequence). The CDR3 covers 16 residues. V dropped 1 base and J dropped 1; count of bases not matched to a gene: 5. TCRdb's copy holds only in-frame clones and misses some; the assay was immunoSEQ multiplex PCR. The profile shows roughly 90,000 clones, roughly 90% of them singletons. This receptor was identified in a man in his forties or fifties with COVID-19, enrolled during active disease. The sample taken for sequencing was peripheral blood. The chain couples TRBV7-9 to TRBJ2-5; 8 bases align to TRBD2. CDR3: CASSLEAGVTQETQYF. The CDR3 bases are TGTGCCAGCAGCTTAGAAGCGGGGGTCACCCAAGAGACCCAGTACTTC.